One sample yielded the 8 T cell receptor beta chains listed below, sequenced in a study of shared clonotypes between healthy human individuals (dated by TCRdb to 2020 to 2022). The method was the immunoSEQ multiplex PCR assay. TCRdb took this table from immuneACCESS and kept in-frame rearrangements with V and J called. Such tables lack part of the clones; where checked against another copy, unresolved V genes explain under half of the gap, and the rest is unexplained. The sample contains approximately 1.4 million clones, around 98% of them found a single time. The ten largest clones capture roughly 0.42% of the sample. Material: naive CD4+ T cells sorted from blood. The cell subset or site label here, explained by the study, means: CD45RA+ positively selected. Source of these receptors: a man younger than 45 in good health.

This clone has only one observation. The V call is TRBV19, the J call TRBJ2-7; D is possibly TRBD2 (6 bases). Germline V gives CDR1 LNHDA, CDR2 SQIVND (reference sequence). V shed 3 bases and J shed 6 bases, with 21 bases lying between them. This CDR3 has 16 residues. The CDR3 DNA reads TGTGCCAGTAGTATCGTACCGGTCGGGACTCGACGCGAGCAGTACTTC. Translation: CASSIVPVGTRREQYF.

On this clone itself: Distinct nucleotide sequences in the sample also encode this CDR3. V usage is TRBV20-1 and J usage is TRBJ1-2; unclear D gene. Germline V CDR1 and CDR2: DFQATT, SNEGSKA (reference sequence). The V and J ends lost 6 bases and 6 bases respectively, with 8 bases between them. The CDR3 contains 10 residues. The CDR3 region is CSATGNGYTF. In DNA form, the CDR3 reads TGCAGTGCCACGGGTAATGGCTACACCTTC.

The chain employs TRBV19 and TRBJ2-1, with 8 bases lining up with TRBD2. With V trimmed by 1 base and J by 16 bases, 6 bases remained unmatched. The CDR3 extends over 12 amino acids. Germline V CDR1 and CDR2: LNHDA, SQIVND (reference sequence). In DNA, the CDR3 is TGTGCCAGTAGTATAGCGGGAGGGCCGTCTTTCTTC. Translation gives CASSIAGGPSFF.

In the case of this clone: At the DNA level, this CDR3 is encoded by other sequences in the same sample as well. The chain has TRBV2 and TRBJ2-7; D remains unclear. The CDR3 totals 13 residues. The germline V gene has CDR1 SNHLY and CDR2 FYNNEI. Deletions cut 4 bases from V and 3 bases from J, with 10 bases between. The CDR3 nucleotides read TGTGCCAGCAGTGTAGGATCCCTCTACGAGCAGTACTTC. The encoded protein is CASSVGSLYEQYF.

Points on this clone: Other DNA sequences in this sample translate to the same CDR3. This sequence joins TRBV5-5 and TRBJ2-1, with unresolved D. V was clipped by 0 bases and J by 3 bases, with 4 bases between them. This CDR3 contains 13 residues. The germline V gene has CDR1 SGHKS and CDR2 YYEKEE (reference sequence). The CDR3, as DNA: TGTGCCAGCAGCTTGGCCAGCTACAATGAGCAGTTCTTC. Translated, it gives CASSLASYNEQFF.

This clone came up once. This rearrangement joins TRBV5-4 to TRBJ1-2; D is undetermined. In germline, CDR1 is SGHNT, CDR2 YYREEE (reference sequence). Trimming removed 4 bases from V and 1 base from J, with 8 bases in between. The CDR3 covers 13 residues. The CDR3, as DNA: TGTGCCAGCAGCCCAGTCTTTAACTATGGCTACACCTTC. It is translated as CASSPVFNYGYTF.

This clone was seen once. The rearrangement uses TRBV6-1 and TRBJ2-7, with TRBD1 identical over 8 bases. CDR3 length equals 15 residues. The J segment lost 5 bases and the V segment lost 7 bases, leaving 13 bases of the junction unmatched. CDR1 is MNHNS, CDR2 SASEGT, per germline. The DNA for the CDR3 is TGTGCCAGCATTCCGGGGACAGGTAGGATTCACGAGCAGTACTTC. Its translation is CASIPGTGRIHEQYF.

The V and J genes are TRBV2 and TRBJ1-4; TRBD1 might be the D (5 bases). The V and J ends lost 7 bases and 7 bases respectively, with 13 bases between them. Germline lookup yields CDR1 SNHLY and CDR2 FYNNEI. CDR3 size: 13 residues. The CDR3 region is CASTGGRREKLFF. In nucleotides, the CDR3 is TGTGCCAGCACCGGGGGTAGGCGTGAAAAACTGTTTTTT.